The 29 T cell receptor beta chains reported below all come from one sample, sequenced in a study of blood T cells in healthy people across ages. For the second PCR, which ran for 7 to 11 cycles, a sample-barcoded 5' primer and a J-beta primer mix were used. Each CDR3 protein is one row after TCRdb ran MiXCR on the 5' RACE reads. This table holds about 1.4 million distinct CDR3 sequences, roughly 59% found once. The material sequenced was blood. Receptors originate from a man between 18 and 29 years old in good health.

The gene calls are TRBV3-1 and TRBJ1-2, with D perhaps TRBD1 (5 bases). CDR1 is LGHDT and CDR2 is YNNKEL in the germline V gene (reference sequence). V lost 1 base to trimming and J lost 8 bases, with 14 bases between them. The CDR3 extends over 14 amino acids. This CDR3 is CASSQVPRSGGYTF. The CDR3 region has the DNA TGTGCCAGCAGCCAAGTCCCGCGGTCAGGGGGCTACACCTTC. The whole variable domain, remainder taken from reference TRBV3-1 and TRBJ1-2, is DTAVSQTPKYLVTQMGNDKSIKCEQNLGHDTMYWYKQDSKKFLKIMFSYNNKELIINETVPNRFSPKSPDKAHLNLHINSLELGDSAVYFCASSQVPRSGGYTFGSGTRLTVV.

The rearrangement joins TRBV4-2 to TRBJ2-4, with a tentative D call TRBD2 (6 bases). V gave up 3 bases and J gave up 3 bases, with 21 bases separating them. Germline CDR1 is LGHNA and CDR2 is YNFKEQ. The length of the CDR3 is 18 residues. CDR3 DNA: TGTGCCAGCAGCCAGCGGGACGGGCCAGACCTGGACAAAAACATTCAGTACTTC. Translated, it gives CASSQRDGPDLDKNIQYF.

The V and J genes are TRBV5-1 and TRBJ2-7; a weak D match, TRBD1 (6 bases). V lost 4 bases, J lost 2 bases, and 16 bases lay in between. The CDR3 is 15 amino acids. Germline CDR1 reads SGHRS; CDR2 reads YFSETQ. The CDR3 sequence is CASSPAGVRTYEQYF. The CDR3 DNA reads TGCGCCAGCAGCCCCGCAGGGGTACGTACCTACGAGCAGTACTTC.

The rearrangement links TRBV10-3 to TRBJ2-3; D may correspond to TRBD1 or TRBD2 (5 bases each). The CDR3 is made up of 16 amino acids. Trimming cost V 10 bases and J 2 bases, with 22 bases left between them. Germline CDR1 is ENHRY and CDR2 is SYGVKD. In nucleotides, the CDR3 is TGTGCCACCTACCTCGGGACGGCTAAGGCCACAGATACGCAGTATTTT. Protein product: CATYLGTAKATDTQYF.

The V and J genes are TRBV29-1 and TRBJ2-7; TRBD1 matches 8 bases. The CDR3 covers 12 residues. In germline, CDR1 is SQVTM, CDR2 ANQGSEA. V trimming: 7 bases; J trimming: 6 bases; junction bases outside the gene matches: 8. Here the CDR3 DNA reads TGCAGCGCTACAGGGACAGGCTCCGAGCAGTACTTC. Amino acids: CSATGTGSEQYF.

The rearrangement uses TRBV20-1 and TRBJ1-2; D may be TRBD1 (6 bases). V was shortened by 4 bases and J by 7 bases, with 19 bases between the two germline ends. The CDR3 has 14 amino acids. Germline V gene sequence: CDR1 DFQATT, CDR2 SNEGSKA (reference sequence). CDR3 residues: CSAKTGPLSSGYTF. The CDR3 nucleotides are TGCAGTGCTAAGACAGGCCCCCTTTCTAGTGGCTACACCTTC.

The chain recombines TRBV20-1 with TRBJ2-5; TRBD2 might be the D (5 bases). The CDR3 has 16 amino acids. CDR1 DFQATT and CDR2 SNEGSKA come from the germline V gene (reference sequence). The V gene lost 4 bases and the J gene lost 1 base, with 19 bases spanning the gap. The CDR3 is CSATPKIGSAQETQYF. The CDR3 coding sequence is TGCAGTGCTACCCCTAAGATAGGGAGTGCCCAAGAGACCCAGTACTTC.

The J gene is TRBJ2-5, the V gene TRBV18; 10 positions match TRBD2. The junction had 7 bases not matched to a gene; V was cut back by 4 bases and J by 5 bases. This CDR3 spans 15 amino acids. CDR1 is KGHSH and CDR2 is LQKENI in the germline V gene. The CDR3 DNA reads TGTGCCAGCTCACAGGAGCGGGAGGGCCTTGAGACCCAGTACTTC. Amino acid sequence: CASSQEREGLETQYF.

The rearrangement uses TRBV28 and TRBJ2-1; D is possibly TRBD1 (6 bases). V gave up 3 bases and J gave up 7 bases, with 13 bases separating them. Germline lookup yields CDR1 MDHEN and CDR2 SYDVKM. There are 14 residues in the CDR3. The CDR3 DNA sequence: TGTGCCAGCAGTTTGACAGGCCTGGGTAATGAGCAGTTCTTC. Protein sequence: CASSLTGLGNEQFF.

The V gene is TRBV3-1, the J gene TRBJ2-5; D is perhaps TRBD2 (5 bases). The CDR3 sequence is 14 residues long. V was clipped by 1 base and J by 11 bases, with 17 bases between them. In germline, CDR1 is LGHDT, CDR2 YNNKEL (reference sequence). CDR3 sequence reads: CASSQGAPAREQYF. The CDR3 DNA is TGTGCCAGCAGCCAAGGTGCCCCCGCGAGGGAGCAGTACTTC.

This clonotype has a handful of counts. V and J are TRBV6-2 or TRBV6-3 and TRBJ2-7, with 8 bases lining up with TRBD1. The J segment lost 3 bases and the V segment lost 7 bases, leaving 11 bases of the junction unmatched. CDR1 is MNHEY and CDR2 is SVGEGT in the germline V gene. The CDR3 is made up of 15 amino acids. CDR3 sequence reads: CASNDRGVEGYEQYF. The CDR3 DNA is TGTGCCAGCAACGACAGGGGTGTTGAAGGCTACGAGCAGTACTTC.

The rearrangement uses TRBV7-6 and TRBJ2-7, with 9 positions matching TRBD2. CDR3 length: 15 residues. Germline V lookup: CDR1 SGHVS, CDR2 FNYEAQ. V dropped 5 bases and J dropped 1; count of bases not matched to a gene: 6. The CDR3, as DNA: TGTGCCAGCAGCCCGCTAGCGGGACGATCCTACGAGCAGTACTTC. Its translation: CASSPLAGRSYEQYF.

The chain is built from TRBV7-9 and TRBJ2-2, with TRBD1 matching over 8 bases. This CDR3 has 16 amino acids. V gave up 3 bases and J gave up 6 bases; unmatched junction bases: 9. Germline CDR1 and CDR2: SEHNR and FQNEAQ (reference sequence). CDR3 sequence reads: CASSFRTGSSSGELFF. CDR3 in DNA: TGTGCCAGCAGCTTCAGGACAGGGAGTAGTTCCGGGGAGCTGTTTTTT.

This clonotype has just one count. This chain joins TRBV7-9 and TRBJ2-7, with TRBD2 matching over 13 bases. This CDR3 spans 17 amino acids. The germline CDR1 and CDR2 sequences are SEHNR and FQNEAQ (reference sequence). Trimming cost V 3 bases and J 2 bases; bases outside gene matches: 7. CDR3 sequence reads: CASSFGLAGEGPYEQYF. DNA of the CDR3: TGTGCCAGCAGCTTTGGACTAGCGGGAGAAGGGCCCTACGAGCAGTACTTC.

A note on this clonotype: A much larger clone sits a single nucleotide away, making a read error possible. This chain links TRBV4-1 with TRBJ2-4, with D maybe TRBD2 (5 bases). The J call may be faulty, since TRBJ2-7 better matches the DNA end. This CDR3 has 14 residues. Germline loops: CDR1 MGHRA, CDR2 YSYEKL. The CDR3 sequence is CASRQQLETYEQYF. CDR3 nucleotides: TGCGCCAGCAGACAACAACTAGAGACCTACGAGCAGTACTTC.

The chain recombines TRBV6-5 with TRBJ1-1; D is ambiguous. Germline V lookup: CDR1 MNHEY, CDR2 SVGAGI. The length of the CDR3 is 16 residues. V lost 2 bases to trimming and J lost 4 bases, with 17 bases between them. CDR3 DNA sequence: TGTGCCAGCAGTTACCGTCACGTGGATTTGGGCACTGAAGCTTTCTTT. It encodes CASSYRHVDLGTEAFF.

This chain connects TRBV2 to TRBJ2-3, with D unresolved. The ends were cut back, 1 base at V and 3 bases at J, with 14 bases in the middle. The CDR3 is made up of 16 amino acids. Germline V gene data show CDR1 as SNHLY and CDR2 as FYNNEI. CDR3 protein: CASSEGVQKVTDTQYF. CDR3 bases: TGTGCCAGCAGTGAAGGGGTCCAGAAGGTAACAGATACGCAGTATTTT.

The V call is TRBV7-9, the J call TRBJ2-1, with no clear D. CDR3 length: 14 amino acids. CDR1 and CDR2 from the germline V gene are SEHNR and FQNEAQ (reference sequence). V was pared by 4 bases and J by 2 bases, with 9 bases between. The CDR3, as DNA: TGTGCCAGCAGCTCTGAGACCCCCTACAATGAGCAGTTCTTC. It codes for CASSSETPYNEQFF.

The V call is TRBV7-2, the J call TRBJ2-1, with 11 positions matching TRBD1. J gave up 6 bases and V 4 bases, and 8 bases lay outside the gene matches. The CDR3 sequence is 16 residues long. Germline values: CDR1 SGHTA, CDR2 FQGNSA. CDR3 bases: TGTGCCAGCAGCTACCCCGGGACAGGGGGAGGCAATGAGCAGTTCTTC. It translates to CASSYPGTGGGNEQFF.

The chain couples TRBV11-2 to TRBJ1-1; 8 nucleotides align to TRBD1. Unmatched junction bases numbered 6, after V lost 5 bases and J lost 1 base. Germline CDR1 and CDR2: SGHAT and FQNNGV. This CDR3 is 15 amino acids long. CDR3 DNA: TGTGCCAGCAGCCGCAGGGGGCTGGGGAACACTGAAGCTTTCTTT. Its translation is CASSRRGLGNTEAFF.

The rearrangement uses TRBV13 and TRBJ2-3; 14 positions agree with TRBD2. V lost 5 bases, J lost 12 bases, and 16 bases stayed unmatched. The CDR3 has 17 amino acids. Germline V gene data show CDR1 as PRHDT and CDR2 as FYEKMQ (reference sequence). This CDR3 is CASSDGTSGGNTATQYF. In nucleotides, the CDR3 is TGTGCCAGCAGCGACGGGACTAGCGGGGGCAACACCGCGACACAGTATTTT.

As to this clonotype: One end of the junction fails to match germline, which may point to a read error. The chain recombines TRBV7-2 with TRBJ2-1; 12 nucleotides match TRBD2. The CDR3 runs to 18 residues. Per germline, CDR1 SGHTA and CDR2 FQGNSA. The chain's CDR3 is CAGSLELAGGGRDNEQFF. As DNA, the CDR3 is TGTGCCGGCAGCTTAGAACTAGCGGGAGGAGGACGGGACAATGAGCAGTTCTTC.

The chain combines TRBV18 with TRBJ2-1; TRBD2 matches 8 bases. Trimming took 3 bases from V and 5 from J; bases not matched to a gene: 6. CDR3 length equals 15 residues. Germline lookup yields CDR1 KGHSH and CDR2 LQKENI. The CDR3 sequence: CASSPERAGDNEQFF. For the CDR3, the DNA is TGTGCCAGCTCACCTGAACGAGCGGGAGACAATGAGCAGTTCTTC.

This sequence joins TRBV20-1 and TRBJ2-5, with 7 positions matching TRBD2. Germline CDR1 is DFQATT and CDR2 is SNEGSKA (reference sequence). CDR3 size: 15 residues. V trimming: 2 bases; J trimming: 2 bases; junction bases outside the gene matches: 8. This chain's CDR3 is CSARPLREWQETQYF. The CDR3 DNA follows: TGCAGTGCTAGACCTCTGCGGGAGTGGCAAGAGACCCAGTACTTC.

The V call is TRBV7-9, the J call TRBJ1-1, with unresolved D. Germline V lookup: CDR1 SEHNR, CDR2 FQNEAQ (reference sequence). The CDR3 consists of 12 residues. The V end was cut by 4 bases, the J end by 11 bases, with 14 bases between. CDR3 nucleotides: TGTGCCAGCAGCTCCCCGCCGCCCTATGCTTTCTTT. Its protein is CASSSPPPYAFF.

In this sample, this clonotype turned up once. CDR3 region: CASSFRTANSPLHF. The CDR3 nucleotides read TGTGCCAGCAGCTTTAGGACGGCTAATTCACCCCTCCACTTT. This chain joins TRBV7-9 and TRBJ1-6; no firm D call. The germline V gene encodes CDR1 SEHNR and CDR2 FQNEAQ (reference sequence). The CDR3 loop spans 14 amino acids. V was trimmed by 3 bases and J by 6 bases, leaving 9 bases between them.

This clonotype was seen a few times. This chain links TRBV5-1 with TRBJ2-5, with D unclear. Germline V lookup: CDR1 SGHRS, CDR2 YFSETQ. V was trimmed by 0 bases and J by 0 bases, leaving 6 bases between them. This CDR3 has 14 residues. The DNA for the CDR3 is TGCGCCAGCAGCTTGGGACTGAACCAAGAGACCCAGTACTTC. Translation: CASSLGLNQETQYF.

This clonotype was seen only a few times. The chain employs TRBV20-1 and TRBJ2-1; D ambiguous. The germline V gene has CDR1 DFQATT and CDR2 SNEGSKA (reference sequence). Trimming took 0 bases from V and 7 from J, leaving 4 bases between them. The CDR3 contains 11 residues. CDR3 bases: TGCAGTGCTAGAGAGCGGAATGAGCAGTTCTTC. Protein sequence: CSARERNEQFF.

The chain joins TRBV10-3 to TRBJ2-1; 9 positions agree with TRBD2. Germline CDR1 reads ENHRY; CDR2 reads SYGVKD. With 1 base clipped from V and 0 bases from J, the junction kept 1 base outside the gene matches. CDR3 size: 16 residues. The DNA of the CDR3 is TGTGCCATCAGTGAGTTAGCGGGGGCCTCCTACAATGAGCAGTTCTTC. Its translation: CAISELAGASYNEQFF.